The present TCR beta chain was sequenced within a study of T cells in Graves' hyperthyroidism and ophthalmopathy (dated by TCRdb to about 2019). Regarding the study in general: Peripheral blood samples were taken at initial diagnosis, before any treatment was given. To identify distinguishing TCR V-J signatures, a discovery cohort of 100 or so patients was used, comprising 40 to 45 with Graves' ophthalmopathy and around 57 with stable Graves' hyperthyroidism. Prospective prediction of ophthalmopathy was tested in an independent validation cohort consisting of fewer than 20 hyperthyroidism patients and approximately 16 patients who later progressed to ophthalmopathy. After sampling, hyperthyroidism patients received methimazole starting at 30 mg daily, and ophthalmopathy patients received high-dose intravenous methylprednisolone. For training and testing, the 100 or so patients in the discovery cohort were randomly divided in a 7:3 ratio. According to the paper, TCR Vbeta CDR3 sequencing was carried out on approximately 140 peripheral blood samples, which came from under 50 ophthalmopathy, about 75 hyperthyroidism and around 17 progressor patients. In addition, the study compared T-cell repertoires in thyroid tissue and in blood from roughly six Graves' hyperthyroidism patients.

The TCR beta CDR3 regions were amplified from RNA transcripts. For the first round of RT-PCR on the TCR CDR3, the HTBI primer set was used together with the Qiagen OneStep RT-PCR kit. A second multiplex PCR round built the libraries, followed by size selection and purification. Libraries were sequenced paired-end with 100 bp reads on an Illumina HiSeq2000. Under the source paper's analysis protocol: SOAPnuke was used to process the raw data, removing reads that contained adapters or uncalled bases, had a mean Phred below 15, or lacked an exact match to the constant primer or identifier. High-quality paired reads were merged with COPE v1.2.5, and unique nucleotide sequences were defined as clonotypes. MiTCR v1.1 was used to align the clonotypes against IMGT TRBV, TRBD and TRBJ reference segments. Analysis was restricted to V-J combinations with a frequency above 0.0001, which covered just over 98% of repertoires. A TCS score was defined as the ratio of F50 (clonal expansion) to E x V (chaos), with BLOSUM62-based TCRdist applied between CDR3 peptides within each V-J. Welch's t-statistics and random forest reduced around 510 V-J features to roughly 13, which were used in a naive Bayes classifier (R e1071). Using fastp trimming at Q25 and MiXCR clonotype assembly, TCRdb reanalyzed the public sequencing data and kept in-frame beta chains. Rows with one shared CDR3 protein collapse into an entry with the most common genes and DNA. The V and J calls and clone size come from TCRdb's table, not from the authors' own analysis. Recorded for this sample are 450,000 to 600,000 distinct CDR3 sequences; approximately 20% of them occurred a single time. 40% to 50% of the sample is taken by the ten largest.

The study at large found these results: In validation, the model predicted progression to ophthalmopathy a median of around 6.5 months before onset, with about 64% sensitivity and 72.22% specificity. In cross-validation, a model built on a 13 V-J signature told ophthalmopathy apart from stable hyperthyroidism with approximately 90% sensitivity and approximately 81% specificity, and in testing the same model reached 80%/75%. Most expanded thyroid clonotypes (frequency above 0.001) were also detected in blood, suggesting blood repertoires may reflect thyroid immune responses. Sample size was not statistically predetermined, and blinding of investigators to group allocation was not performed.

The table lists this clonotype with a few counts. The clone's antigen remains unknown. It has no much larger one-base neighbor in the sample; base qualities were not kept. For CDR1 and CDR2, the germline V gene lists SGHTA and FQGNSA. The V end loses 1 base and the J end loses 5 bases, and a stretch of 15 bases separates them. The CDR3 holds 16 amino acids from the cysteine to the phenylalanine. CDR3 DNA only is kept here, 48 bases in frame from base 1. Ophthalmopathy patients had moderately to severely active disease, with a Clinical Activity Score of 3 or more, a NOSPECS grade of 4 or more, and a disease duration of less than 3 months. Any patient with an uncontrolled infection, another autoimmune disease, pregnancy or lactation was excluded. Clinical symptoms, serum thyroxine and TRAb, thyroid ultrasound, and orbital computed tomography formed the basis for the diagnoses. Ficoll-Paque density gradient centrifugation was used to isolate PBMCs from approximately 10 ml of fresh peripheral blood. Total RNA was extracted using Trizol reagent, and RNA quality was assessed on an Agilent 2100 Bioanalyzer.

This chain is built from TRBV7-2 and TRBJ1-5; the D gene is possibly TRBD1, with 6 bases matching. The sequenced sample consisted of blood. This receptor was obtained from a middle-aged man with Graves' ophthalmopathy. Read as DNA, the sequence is TGTGCCAGCAGCTTAGGGCCAGGGGCACCGGATCAGCCCCAGCATTTT. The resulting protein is CASSLGPGAPDQPQHF.